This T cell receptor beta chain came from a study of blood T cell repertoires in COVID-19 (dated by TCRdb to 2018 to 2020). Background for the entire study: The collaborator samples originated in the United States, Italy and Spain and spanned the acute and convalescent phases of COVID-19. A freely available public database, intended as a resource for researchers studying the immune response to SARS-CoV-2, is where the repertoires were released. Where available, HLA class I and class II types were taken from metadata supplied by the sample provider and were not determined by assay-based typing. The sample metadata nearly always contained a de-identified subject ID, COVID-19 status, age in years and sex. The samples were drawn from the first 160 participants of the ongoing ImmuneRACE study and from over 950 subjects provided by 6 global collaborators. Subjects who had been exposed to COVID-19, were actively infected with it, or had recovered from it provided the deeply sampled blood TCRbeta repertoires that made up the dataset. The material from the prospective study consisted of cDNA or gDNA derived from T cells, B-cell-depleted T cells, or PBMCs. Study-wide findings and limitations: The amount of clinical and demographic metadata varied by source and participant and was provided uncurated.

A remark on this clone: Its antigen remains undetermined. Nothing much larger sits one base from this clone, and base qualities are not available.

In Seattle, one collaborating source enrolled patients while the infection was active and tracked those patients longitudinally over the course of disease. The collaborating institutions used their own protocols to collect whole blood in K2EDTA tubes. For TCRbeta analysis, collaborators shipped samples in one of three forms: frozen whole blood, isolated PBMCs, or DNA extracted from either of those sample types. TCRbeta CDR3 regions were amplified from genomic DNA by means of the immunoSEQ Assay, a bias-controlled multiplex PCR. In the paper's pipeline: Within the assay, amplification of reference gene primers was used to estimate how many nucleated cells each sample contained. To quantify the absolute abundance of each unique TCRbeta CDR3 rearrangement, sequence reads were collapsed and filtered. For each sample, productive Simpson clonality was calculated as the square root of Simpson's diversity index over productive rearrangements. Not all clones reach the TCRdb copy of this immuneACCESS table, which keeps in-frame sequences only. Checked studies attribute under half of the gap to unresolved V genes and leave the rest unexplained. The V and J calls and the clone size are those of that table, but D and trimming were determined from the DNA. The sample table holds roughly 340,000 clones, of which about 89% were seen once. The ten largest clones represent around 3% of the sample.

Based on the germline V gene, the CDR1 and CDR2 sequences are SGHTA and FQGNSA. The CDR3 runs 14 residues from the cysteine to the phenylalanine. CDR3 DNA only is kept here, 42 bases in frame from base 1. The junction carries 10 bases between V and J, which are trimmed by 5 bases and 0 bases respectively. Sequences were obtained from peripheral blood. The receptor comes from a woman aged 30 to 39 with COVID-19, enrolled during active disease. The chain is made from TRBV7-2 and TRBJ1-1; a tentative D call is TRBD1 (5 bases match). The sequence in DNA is TGTGCCAGCAGCCCTAGACAGCTGAACACTGAAGCTTTCTTT. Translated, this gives CASSPRQLNTEAFF.